One and the same sample provided the 25 T cell receptor beta chains below, sequenced in a study of regulatory T cells in long-lasting Graves disease. iRepertoire HTBI primers and Arm-PCR of CDR3 regions built TCR beta libraries. One entry per CDR3 protein results from TCRdb running MiXCR on the multiplex PCR reads. The sample holds 400,000 or so distinct CDR3 sequences; about 25% are singletons and the top ten take around 24%. Time point of the sample: persistent/refractory GD, antithyroid drugs over 5 years with positive TRAb. PBMC RNA served as the TCR library source. The sample here was peripheral blood mononuclear cells (PBMCs), taken when the disease was refractory, from a patient treated with antithyroid drugs. The source is a female donor with Graves disease.

This chain links TRBV5-1 with TRBJ2-5; D not certain. Germline CDR1 and CDR2: SGHRS and YFSETQ. The CDR3 runs 13 residues. The V and J ends lost 4 bases and 2 bases respectively, with 9 bases between them. In DNA form, the CDR3 reads TGCGCCAGCAGCCGGACGGCACAAGAGACCCAGTACTTC. It specifies CASSRTAQETQYF.

This chain links TRBV29-1 with TRBJ1-2; the match to TRBD1 covers 9 bases. Germline V lookup: CDR1 SQVTM, CDR2 ANQGSEA. The CDR3 covers 12 residues. The V gene end was trimmed by 7 bases and the J gene end by 8 bases; junction bases not matched to a gene: 8. The CDR3 loop is CSGAQGAGGYTF. The CDR3 DNA sequence: TGCAGCGGGGCACAGGGGGCTGGAGGCTACACCTTC. The full variable domain, with the rest looked up from reference TRBV29-1 and TRBJ1-2, is SAVISQKPSRDICQRGTSLTIQCQVDSQVTMMFWYRQQPGQSLTLIATANQGSEATYESGFVIDKFPISRPNLTFSTLTVSNMSPEDSSIYLCSGAQGAGGYTFGSGTRLTVV.

In this sample, this clonotype turned up a few times. This chain uses TRBV29-1 with TRBJ1-2, with a weak D call TRBD1 (5 bases). CDR1 is SQVTM and CDR2 is ANQGSEA in the germline V gene. Trimming stripped 6 bases from V and 7 bases from J, with 9 bases between. CDR3 length equals 10 residues. The DNA of the CDR3 is TGCAGCGTCAGGGACCCTGGCTACACCTTC. It codes for CSVRDPGYTF.

Note on this clonotype: A much larger clone is a single base away; this may be a read error. The chain's CDR3 is CSVEAGGVSGVNVLTF. The DNA for the CDR3 is TGCAGCGTTGAGGCAGGGGGCGTATCCGGGGTCAACGTCCTGACTTTC. The chain links TRBV29-1 to TRBJ2-6; TRBD1 aligns across 8 bases. The germline CDR1 and CDR2 sequences are SQVTM and ANQGSEA. The CDR3 covers 16 residues.

This clonotype was detected only a few times. The chain links TRBV7-2 to TRBJ2-4, with D hard to call. Germline CDR1 SGHTA, CDR2 FQGNSA. The CDR3 is 13 amino acids. Trimming shortened V by 5 bases and J by 4 bases, and 9 bases separated the two germline ends. The CDR3 sequence is CASSPDTKNIQYF. CDR3 nucleotide sequence: TGTGCCAGCAGCCCCGACACTAAAAACATTCAGTACTTC.

Only a few counts were recorded for this clonotype. The V call is TRBV14, the J call TRBJ2-5; TRBD2 matches 7 bases. The junction had 5 bases not matched to a gene; V was cut back by 3 bases and J by 1 base. The CDR3 has 15 amino acids. Germline V gives CDR1 SGHDN, CDR2 FVKESK. CDR3 nucleotides: TGTGCCAGCAGCCACCGGGGACTACCCCAAGAGACCCAGTACTTC. It codes for CASSHRGLPQETQYF.

The chain carries TRBV29-1 and TRBJ2-7, with D maybe TRBD2 (6 bases). With 7 bases removed from V and 2 bases from J, the gap between germline ends came to 12 bases. Per the germline V gene, CDR1 is SQVTM and CDR2 is ANQGSEA. This CDR3 is 12 amino acids long. Here the CDR3 reads CSGGDLAYEQYF. The CDR3 DNA reads as TGCAGCGGGGGGGACTTAGCCTACGAGCAGTACTTC.

This clonotype was seen only a few times. This chain uses TRBV6-1 with TRBJ1-4, with D perhaps matching TRBD1 (6 bases). This CDR3 comprises 14 residues. Between the trimmed V and J ends, which lost 10 bases and 1 base, there was a span of 13 bases. CDR1 and CDR2 from the germline V gene are MNHNS and SASEGT. The CDR3 region has the DNA TGTGCCATAACAGGGAGGCGAACTAATGAAAAACTGTTTTTT. This translates into CAITGRRTNEKLFF.

This clonotype was recorded at least ten times. CDR3 sequence (DNA): TGCAGTGCCACGACGGACGGGGGTTTATACGAGCAGTACTTC. As protein: CSATTDGGLYEQYF. V and J are TRBV20-1 and TRBJ2-7; tentatively, D is TRBD2 (6 bases). CDR3 size: 14 residues. CDR1 and CDR2 from the germline V gene are DFQATT and SNEGSKA (reference sequence). Trimming removed 6 bases at V and 4 bases at J, with 19 bases between.

This clonotype was seen a few times. This chain connects TRBV7-2 to TRBJ2-6; unclear D gene. Germline values: CDR1 SGHTA, CDR2 FQGNSA. The CDR3 length is 17 residues. The V gene lost 2 bases and the J gene lost 0 bases, with 11 bases spanning the gap. The CDR3: CASSLLSSVSGANVLTF. Written as DNA, the CDR3 is TGTGCCAGCAGCTTATTATCGTCGGTCTCTGGGGCCAACGTCCTGACTTTC.

This chain joins TRBV15 and TRBJ2-7; D unresolved. The CDR3 is 15 residues long. The germline V gene has CDR1 LNHNV and CDR2 YYDKDF (reference sequence). The V end was cut by 0 bases, the J end by 0 bases, with 9 bases between. DNA of the CDR3: TGTGCCACCAGCAGAGAGAGGACGGACTCCTACGAGCAGTACTTC. It specifies CATSRERTDSYEQYF.

This clonotype has a count of ten or more. The rearrangement uses TRBV2 and TRBJ1-1, with 10 bases matching TRBD1. The CDR3 totals 17 residues. J lost 1 base, V lost 5 bases, and 10 bases had no gene match. Germline loops: CDR1 SNHLY, CDR2 FYNNEI. The CDR3 DNA reads as TGTGCCAGCAGTCAACCGGGACAGGGGCGATCGAACACTGAAGCTTTCTTT. This gives the protein CASSQPGQGRSNTEAFF.

This clonotype was detected a few times. The J gene is TRBJ1-1, the V gene TRBV5-6, with 12 bases that match TRBD1. The trim removed 3 bases at V and 10 bases at J, leaving 13 bases unmatched. The germline V gene encodes CDR1 SGHDT and CDR2 YYEEEE. CDR3 length: 16 amino acids. The DNA of the CDR3 is TGTGCCAGCAGCTCCTTCCGGGACAGGGGGCTCGGGAGAGCTTTCTTT. Encoded protein: CASSSFRDRGLGRAFF.

This chain links TRBV9 with TRBJ2-2; TRBD2 matches 8 bases. The CDR3 sequence is 14 residues long. Looked up from germline, CDR1 is SGDLS and CDR2 is YYNGEE. The V gene end was trimmed by 4 bases and the J gene end by 1 base; junction bases not matched to a gene: 0. The CDR3 loop reads CASSREGNTGELFF. The CDR3 nucleotides are TGTGCCAGCAGCCGGGAGGGGAACACCGGGGAGCTGTTTTTT.

J is TRBJ2-5 and V is TRBV7-2; TRBD2 aligns across 16 bases. CDR3 size: 18 residues. Germline CDR1 SGHTA, CDR2 FQGNSA. Trimming cost V 5 bases and J 2 bases; bases outside gene matches: 8. The CDR3 sequence is CASSARGLAGGRQETQYF. For the CDR3, the DNA is TGTGCCAGCAGCGCGAGGGGACTAGCGGGAGGGAGACAAGAGACCCAGTACTTC.

This clonotype showed up just a few times. CDR3 loop: CASLGTSAYEQYF. CDR3 coding DNA: TGTGCCAGTCTGGGGACTAGCGCCTACGAGCAGTACTTC. The gene calls are TRBV7-9 and TRBJ2-7; 10 nucleotides line up with TRBD2. The J segment lost 2 bases and the V segment lost 9 bases, leaving 4 bases of the junction unmatched. CDR1 SEHNR and CDR2 FQNEAQ come from the germline V gene (reference sequence). CDR3 length equals 13 residues. The full variable domain, in which reference TRBV7-9 and TRBJ2-7 provide the parts outside the CDR3, is DTGVSQNPRHKITKRGQNVTFRCDPISEHNRLYWYRQTLGQGPEFLTYFQNEAQLEKSRLLSDRFSAERPKGSFSTLEIQRTEQGDSAMYLCASLGTSAYEQYFGPGTRLTVT.

The rearrangement uses TRBV18 and TRBJ2-7; weak D call: TRBD1 (5 bases). This CDR3 spans 16 amino acids. The germline V gene has CDR1 KGHSH and CDR2 LQKENI. V was clipped by 3 bases and J by 3 bases, with 18 bases between them. CDR3 in amino acids: CASSPLTGSSYYEQYF. The CDR3, as DNA: TGTGCCAGCTCACCTCTAACAGGTTCCTCTTACTACGAGCAGTACTTC.

The chain couples TRBV7-9 to TRBJ1-4; D gene uncertain. V lost 4 bases and J lost 7, with 7 bases in between. The germline V gene has CDR1 SEHNR and CDR2 FQNEAQ (reference sequence). The CDR3 covers 12 residues. The CDR3 loop reads CASSSRSEKLFF. Here the CDR3 DNA reads TGTGCCAGCAGCTCCCGCAGTGAAAAACTGTTTTTT.

This clonotype was counted ten times or more. V usage is TRBV7-9 and J usage is TRBJ1-4; 7 bases fit TRBD1. The CDR3 runs 15 residues. Germline V CDR1 and CDR2: SEHNR, FQNEAQ (reference sequence). With 3 bases clipped from V and 7 bases from J, the junction kept 8 bases outside the gene matches. CDR3 sequence: CASSFRQGNTEKLFF. In DNA, the CDR3 is TGTGCCAGCAGCTTCAGACAGGGTAATACTGAAAAACTGTTTTTT.

This clonotype has ten or more counts. The rearrangement links TRBV7-3 to TRBJ2-5, with 16 bases aligning to TRBD2. Germline CDR1 reads SGHTA; CDR2 reads FQGTGA. The CDR3 covers 15 residues. V lost 4 bases and J lost 7; bases outside the gene matches: 3. CDR3 region: CASSSGLAGGVTQYF. For the CDR3, the DNA is TGTGCCAGCAGCTCGGGACTAGCGGGAGGGGTGACCCAGTACTTC.

The chain uses TRBV20-1 and TRBJ1-5; a possible D gene is TRBD1 (6 bases). This CDR3 has 14 amino acids. Per germline, CDR1 DFQATT and CDR2 SNEGSKA (reference sequence). V was clipped by 6 bases and J by 2 bases, with 14 bases between them. The CDR3 is CSAQIGGGNQPQHF. CDR3 in DNA: TGCAGTGCCCAAATTGGGGGCGGCAATCAGCCCCAGCATTTT.

The chain recombines TRBV30 with TRBJ1-2; 7 bases are shared with TRBD1. This CDR3 is built from 12 residues. Germline CDR1 and CDR2: GTSNPN and SVGIG (reference sequence). V dropped 5 bases and J dropped 5; count of bases not matched to a gene: 5. The CDR3 protein is CAWDGTAYGYTF. DNA for the CDR3: TGTGCCTGGGATGGGACAGCATATGGCTACACCTTC.

The J gene is TRBJ2-7, the V gene TRBV14; D might be TRBD1 or TRBD2, each matching 5 bases. This CDR3 has 15 residues. V dropped 4 bases and J dropped 5 bases, with 18 bases sitting between them. The V gene's germline CDR1 is SGHDN and CDR2 FVKESK. CDR3 loop: CASSRLREPDDEQYF. The CDR3 coding sequence is TGTGCCAGCAGCCGGCTCAGGGAGCCCGATGACGAGCAGTACTTC.

V gene TRBV7-8 combines with J gene TRBJ2-6, with D uncertain. CDR3 length equals 18 residues. Germline CDR1 and CDR2: SGHVS and FQNEAQ. V was trimmed by 0 bases and J by 0 bases, leaving 12 bases between them. Written as DNA, the CDR3 is TGTGCCAGCAGCTTAGCGCCCCCAGTGTTCTCTGGGGCCAACGTCCTGACTTTC. Residues: CASSLAPPVFSGANVLTF.

In its sample, this clonotype was seen a few times. The chain is built from TRBV6-5 and TRBJ2-7, with TRBD1 identical over 8 bases. With 6 bases clipped from V and 1 base from J, the junction kept 5 bases outside the gene matches. The CDR3 has 14 residues. CDR1 is MNHEY and CDR2 is SVGAGI in the germline V gene. The CDR3 sequence: CASRYRQGSYEQYF. The CDR3 DNA reads as TGTGCCAGCAGGTACCGACAGGGGTCCTACGAGCAGTACTTC.